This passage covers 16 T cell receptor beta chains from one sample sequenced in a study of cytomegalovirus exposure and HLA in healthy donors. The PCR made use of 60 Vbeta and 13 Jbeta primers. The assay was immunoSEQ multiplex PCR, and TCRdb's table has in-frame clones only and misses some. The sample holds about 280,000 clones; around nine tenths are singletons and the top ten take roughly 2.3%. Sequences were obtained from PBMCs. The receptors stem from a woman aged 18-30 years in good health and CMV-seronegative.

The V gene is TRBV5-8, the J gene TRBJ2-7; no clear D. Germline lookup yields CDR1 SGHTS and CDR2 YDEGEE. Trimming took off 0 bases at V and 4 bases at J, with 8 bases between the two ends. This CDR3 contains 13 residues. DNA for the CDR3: TGTGCCAGCAGCTTGGCCTTCCTATACGAGCAGTACTTC. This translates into CASSLAFLYEQYF.

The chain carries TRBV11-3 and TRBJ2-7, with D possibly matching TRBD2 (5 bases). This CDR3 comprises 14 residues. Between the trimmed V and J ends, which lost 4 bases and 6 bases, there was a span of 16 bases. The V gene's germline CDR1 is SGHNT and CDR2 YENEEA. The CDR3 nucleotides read TGTGCCAGCAGCTCGATGCAGTGGGAGTCCGAGCAGTACTTC. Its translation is CASSSMQWESEQYF.

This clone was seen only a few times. The CDR3 DNA follows: TGTGCCAGCTCACCACGGGACAGGGAAGGTGAAAAACTGTTTTTT. Encoded protein: CASSPRDREGEKLFF. This chain uses TRBV18 with TRBJ1-4, with TRBD1 identical over 9 bases. Germline loops: CDR1 KGHSH, CDR2 LQKENI. The ends lost 1 base at V and 7 bases at J; junction bases unmatched: 4. This CDR3 region has 15 residues.

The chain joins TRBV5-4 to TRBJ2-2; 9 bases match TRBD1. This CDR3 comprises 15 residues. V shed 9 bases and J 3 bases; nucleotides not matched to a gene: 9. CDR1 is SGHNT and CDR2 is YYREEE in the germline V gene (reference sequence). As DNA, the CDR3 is TGTGCCACTACCCCGGGGGACAGGGACACCGGGGAGCTGTTTTTT. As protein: CATTPGDRDTGELFF.

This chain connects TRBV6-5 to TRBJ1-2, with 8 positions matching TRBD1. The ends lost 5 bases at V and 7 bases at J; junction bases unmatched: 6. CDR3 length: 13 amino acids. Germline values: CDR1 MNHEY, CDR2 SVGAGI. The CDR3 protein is CASSNGQGGGYTF. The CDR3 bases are TGTGCCAGCAGTAACGGACAGGGTGGTGGCTACACCTTC.

CDR3 region: CASSPGLAGGQVEQYF. CDR3 nucleotide sequence: TGTGCCAGCAGTCCGGGACTAGCGGGGGGGCAGGTCGAGCAGTACTTC. The V call is TRBV2, the J call TRBJ2-7; 16 bases align to TRBD2. This CDR3 region has 16 residues. Germline CDR1 and CDR2: SNHLY and FYNNEI. With 5 bases clipped from V and 6 bases from J, the junction kept 7 bases outside the gene matches.

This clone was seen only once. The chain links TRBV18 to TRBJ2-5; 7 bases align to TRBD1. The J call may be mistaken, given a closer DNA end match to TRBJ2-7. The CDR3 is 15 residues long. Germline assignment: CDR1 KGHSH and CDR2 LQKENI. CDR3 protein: CASSISQGVMNEQYF. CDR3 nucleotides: TGTGCCAGCTCGATAAGCCAGGGGGTGATGAACGAGCAGTACTTC.

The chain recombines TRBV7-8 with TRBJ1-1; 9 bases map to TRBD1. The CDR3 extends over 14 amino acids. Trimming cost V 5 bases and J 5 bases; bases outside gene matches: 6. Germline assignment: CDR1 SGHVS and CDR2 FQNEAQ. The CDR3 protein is CASSPGQGMTEAFF. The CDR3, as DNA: TGTGCCAGCAGCCCAGGACAGGGGATGACTGAAGCTTTCTTT. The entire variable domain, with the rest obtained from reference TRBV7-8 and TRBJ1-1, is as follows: GAGVSQSPRYKVAKRGQDVALRCDPISGHVSLFWYQQALGQGPEFLTYFQNEAQLDKSGLPSDRFFAERPEGSVSTLKIQRTQQEDSAVYLCASSPGQGMTEAFFGQGTRLTVV.

As DNA, the CDR3 is TGTGCCAGCAGCTTATCCAGAGGGACTGAAGCTTTCTTT. This gives the protein CASSLSRGTEAFF. The chain has TRBV11-2 and TRBJ1-1; D not certain. V dropped 2 bases and J dropped 5 bases, with 9 bases sitting between them. This CDR3 region has 13 residues. Per the germline V gene, CDR1 is SGHAT and CDR2 is FQNNGV.

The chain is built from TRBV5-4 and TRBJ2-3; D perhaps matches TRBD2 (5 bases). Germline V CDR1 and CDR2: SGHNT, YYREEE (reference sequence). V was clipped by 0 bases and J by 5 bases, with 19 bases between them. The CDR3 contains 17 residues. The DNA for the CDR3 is TGTGCCAGCAGCTTGGCCCTTGATTCGCGGGTTGAAGATACGCAGTATTTT. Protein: CASSLALDSRVEDTQYF.

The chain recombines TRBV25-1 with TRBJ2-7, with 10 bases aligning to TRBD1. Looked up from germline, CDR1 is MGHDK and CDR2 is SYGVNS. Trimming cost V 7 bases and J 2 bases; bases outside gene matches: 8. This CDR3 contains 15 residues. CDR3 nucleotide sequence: TGTGCCAGCACTCCGGGACAGGGGTACCCCTACGAGCAGTACTTC. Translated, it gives CASTPGQGYPYEQYF.

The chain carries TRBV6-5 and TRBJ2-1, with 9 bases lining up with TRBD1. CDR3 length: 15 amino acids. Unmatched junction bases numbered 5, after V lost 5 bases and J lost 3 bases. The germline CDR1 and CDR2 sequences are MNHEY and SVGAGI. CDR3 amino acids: CASSPGTGIYNEQFF. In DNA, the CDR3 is TGTGCCAGCAGTCCCGGGACAGGGATCTACAATGAGCAGTTCTTC.

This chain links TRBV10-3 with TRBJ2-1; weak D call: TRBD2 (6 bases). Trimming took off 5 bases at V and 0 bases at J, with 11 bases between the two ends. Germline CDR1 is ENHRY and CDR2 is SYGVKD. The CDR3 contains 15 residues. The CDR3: CAISPDGGSYNEQFF. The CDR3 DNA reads TGTGCCATCAGTCCCGACGGGGGCTCCTACAATGAGCAGTTCTTC.

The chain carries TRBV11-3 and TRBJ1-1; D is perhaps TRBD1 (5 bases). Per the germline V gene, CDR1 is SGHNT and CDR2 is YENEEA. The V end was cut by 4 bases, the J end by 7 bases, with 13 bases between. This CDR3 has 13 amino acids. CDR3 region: CASSSKGAIEAFF. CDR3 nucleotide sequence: TGTGCCAGCAGCTCGAAAGGGGCCATTGAAGCTTTCTTT.

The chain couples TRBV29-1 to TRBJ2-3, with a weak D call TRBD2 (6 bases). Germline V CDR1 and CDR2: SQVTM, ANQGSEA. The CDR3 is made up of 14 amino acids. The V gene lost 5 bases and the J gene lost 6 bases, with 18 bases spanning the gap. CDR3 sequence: CSVPFVGAGDTQYF. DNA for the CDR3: TGCAGCGTTCCGTTTGTCGGGGCGGGGGATACGCAGTATTTT.

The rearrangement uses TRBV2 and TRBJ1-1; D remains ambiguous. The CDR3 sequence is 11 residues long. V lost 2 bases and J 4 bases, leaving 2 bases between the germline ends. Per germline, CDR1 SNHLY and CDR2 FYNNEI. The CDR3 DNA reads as TGTGCCAGCAGTGAACGCACTGAAGCTTTCTTT. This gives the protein CASSERTEAFF.